This T cell receptor (beta chain) emerged from a study of T cells in Graves' hyperthyroidism and ophthalmopathy. Study-wide findings and caveats: Blood samples included most of the expanded thyroid clonotypes exceeding 0.001.

CDR3 length equals 15 residues. The V gene end was trimmed by 4 bases and the J gene end by 6 bases; junction bases not matched to a gene: 7. The germline CDR1 and CDR2 sequences are LGHDT and YNNKEL (reference sequence). This clonotype was counted ten times or more. Its antigen remains unidentified. Clinical Activity Scores of at least 3, NOSPECS grades of at least 4 and durations under 3 months characterized ophthalmopathy patients. Diagnoses were established using clinical symptoms, serum thyroxine and TRAb, thyroid ultrasound and orbital computed tomography. The authors obtained PBMCs from around 10 ml of fresh peripheral blood. Using RNA transcripts as the source, TCR beta CDR3 regions were amplified. The TCR CDR3 first-round RT-PCR relied on the HTBI primer set. Via MiXCR, TCRdb re-called the multiplex PCR reads, giving one row per CDR3 protein. The profile covers about 640,000 distinct CDR3 sequences, with around 20% appearing a single time and roughly 30% taken by the ten largest.

The sequence was obtained from a man aged 25-45 years with Graves' ophthalmopathy. The specimen was blood. The chain employs TRBV3-1 and TRBJ2-1; 9 nucleotides agree with TRBD1. The CDR3 sequence is CASSRKPGQGNEQFF. In DNA form, the CDR3 reads TGTGCCAGCAGCCGAAAACCGGGACAGGGCAATGAGCAGTTCTTC.